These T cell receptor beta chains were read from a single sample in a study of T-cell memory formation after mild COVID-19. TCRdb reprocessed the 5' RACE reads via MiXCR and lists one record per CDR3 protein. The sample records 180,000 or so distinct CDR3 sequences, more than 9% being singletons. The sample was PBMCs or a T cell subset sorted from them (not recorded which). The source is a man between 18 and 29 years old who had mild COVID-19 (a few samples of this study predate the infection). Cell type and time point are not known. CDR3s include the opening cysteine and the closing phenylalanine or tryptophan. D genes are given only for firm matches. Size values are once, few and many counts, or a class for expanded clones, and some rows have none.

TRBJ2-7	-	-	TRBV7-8	TGTGCCAGCAGCCCCCGACAGGATTTGGACGAGCAGTACTTC	CASSPRQDLDEQYF
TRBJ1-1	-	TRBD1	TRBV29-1	TGCAGCGCCCACAGGGGCGGGACTGAAGCTTTCTTT	CSAHRGGTEAFF
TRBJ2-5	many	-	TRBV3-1	TGTGCCAGCAGCCAAGACCCGGGCCGAGAGACCCAGTACTTC	CASSQDPGRETQYF
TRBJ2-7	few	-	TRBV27	TGTGCCAGCTCACGGCAGGGACAACCTTACTACGAGCAGTACTTC	CASSRQGQPYYEQYF
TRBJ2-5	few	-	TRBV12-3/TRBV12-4	TGTGCCAGCAGTTTAAGGTTCGGGGAGACCCAGTACTTC	CASSLRFGETQYF
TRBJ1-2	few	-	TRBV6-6	TGTGCCAGCGGCCGACAGGATAACTATGGCTACACCTTC	CASGRQDNYGYTF
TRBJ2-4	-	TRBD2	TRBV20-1	TGCAGTGCTAGAGGGACTAGCGGGACAAACATTCAGTACTTC	CSARGTSGTNIQYF
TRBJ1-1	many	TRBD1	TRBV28	TGTGCCAGCAACGCCGGACAGGGCGGTGAAGCTTTCTTT	CASNAGQGGEAFF
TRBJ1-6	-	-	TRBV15	TGTGCCACCAGCAGAGACCAGGGGTTTAATTCACCCCTCCACTTT	CATSRDQGFNSPLHF
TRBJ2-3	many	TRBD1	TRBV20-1	TGCAGCCAGGTCCGGGACAGGGGAACAGATACGCAGTATTTT	CSQVRDRGTDTQYF
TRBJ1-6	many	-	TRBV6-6	TGTGCCAGCAGCGACGGATACCGGGACTCAAATTCACCCCTCCACTTT	CASSDGYRDSNSPLHF
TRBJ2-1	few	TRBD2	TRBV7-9	TGTGCCAGCAGCCACTCTATCGGGACTAGCGGGGGCCATGAGCAGTTCTTC	CASSHSIGTSGGHEQFF
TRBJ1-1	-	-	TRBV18	TGTGCCAGCTCAGTTCCGCCAGGGGAGAACACTGAAGCTTTCTTT	CASSVPPGENTEAFF
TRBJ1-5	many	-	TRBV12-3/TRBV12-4	TGTGCCAGCAGCCTCGGGACGGCCGCTCGGCCCCAGCATTTT	CASSLGTAARPQHF
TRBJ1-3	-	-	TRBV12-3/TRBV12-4	TGTGCCAGCAGCCCCGATCGCTCTGGAAACACCATATATTTT	CASSPDRSGNTIYF
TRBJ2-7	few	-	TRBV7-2	TGTGCCAGCAGCTCCTCACCGACAGTGCAGTACTTC	CASSSSPTVQYF
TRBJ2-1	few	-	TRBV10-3	TGTGCCATCAGTGAGTCAAAAGGGTACAATGAGCAGTTCTTC	CAISESKGYNEQFF
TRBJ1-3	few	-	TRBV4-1	TGCGCCAGCGGTTACCCGACACCTCGCTCTGGAAACACCATATATTTT	CASGYPTPRSGNTIYF
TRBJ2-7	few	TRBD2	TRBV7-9	TGTGCCAGCAGCCCCACCCCTGGGAGACTAGCGGTGCCTGACGAGCAGTACTTC	CASSPTPGRLAVPDEQYF
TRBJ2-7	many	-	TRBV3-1	TGTGCCAGCAGCCAATCCCCCGAGACCTACGAGCAGTACTTC	CASSQSPETYEQYF
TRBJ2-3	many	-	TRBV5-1	TGTGCCAGCAGCTTAGGGGGCACAGATACGCAGTATTTT	CASSLGGTDTQYF
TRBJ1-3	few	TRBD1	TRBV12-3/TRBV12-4	TGTGCCAGCAGCCCCCAGGGACAGGGACCAAGAAACACCATATATTTT	CASSPQGQGPRNTIYF
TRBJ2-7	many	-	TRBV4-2	TGTGCCAGCAGCCATCAAAGGTCCGGGGCTTCCTACGAGCAGTACTTC	CASSHQRSGASYEQYF
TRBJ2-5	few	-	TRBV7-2	TGTGCCAGCAGCTTAGGCTTCAGGGGCGGAGAGACCCAGTACTTC	CASSLGFRGGETQYF
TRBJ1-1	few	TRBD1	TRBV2	TGTGCCAGCAGTAGCCAGGGGGATCGGTCTGAAGCTTTCTTT	CASSSQGDRSEAFF
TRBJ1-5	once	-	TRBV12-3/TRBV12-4	TGTGCCAGCAGGGTTACGGGGGGGGGTAGCAATCAGCCCCAGCATTTT	CASRVTGGGSNQPQHF
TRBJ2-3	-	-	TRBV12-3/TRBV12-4	TGTGCCAGCAGGTCGCGGCATACGCAGTATTTT	CASRSRHTQYF
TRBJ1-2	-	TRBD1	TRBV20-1	TGCAGTGCTAGAGAGAGGACAGGGAAGGGCTACACCTTC	CSARERTGKGYTF
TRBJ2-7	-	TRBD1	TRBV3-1	TGTGCCAGCAGCCACGGGGTCAGGGGGTACGAGCAGTACTTC	CASSHGVRGYEQYF
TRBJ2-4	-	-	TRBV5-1	TGCGCCAGCAGCTGGCAGGGAACTAGAGGTGGAGACATTCAGTACTTC	CASSWQGTRGGDIQYF
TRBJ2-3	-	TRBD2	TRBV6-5	TGTGCCAGCAAGGGCGGGACTATTAGCACAGATACGCAGTATTTT	CASKGGTISTDTQYF
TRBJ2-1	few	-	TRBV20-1	TGCAGTGCTATGCGAGGGGGGAAGGGCAATGAGCAGTTCTTC	CSAMRGGKGNEQFF
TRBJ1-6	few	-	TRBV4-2	TGTGCCAGCAGCCAAAATCCCGCGGTTGGGGGGTCACCCCTCCACTTT	CASSQNPAVGGSPLHF
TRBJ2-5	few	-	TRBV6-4	TGTGCCAGCAGTGAGTCAGCTGGAGAGACCCAGTACTTC	CASSESAGETQYF
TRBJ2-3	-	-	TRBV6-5	TGTGCCAGCAGTTATGCTTGGACCGATACAGATACGCAGTATTTT	CASSYAWTDTDTQYF
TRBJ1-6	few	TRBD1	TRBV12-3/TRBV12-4	TGTGCCAGCAGGGACAGGGGAACGGGGAGTTCACCCCTCCACTTT	CASRDRGTGSSPLHF
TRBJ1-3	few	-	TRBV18	TGTGCCAGCTCACCCTCCGGGACCGTCTCTGGAAACACCATATATTTT	CASSPSGTVSGNTIYF
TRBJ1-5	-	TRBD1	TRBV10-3	TGTGCCATCACCAACGCAGGGGGGAGGCCCCAGCATTTT	CAITNAGGRPQHF
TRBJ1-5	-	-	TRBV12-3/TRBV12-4	TGTGCCAGCCCCCAGGAGGGGGACGTTCAGCCCCAGCATTTT	CASPQEGDVQPQHF
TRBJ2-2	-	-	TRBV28	TGTGCCAGCAGTTTATCACGGGGCGGGACCGGGGAGCTGTTTTTT	CASSLSRGGTGELFF
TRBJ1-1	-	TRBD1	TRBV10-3	TGTGCCATCAGTCCAGGTGGGACAGTTGAAGCTTTCTTT	CAISPGGTVEAFF
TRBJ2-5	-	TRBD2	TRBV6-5	TGTGCCAGCAAAGTCCGGGGGGGTTCGGAGACCCAGTACTTC	CASKVRGGSETQYF